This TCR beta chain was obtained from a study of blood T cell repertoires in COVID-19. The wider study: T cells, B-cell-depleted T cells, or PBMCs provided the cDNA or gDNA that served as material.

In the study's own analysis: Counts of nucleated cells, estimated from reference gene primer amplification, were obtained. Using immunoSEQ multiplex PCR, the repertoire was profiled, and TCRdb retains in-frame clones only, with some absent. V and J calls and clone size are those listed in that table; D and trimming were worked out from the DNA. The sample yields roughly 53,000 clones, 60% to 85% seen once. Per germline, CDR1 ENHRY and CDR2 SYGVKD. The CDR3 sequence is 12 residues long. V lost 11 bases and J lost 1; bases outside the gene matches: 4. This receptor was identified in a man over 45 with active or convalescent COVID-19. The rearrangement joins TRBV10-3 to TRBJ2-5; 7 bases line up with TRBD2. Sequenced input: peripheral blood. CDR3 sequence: CASGTIQETQYF. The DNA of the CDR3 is TGTGCCTCCGGGACTATCCAAGAGACCCAGTACTTC.